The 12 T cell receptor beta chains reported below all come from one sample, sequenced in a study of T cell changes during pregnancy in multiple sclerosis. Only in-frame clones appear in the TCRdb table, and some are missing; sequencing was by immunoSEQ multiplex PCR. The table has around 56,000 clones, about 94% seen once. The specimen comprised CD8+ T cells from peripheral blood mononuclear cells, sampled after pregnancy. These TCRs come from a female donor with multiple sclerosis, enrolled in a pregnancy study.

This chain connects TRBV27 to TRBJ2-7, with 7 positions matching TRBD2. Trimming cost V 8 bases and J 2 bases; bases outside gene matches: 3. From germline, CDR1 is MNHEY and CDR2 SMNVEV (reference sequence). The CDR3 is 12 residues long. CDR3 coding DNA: TGTGCCAGCGGGGGGGGAGCCTACGAGCAGTACTTC. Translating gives CASGGGAYEQYF.

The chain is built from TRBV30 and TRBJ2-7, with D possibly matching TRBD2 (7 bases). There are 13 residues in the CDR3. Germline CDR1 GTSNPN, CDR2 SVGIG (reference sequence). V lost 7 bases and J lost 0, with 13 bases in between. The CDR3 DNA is TGTGCCTTGGAGGGGGGGGCCTCCTACGAGCAGTACTTC. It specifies CALEGGASYEQYF.

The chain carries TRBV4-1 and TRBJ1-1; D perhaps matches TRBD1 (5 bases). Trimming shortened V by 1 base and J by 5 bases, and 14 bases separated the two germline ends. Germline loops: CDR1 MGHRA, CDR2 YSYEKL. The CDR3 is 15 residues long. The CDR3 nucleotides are TGCGCCAGCAGCCAAGTCCCGGGCGGGGGGACTGAAGCTTTCTTT. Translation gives CASSQVPGGGTEAFF.

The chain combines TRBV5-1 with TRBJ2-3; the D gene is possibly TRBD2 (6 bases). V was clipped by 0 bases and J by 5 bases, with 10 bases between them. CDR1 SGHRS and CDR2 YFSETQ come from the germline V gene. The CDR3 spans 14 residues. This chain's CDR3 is CASSLARLVDTQYF. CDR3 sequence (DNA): TGCGCCAGCAGCTTGGCCAGACTAGTAGATACGCAGTATTTT. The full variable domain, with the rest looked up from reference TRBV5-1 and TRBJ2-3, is KAGVTQTPRYLIKTRGQQVTLSCSPISGHRSVSWYQQTPGQGLQFLFEYFSETQRNKGNFPGRFSGRQFSNSRSEMNVSTLELGDSALYLCASSLARLVDTQYFGPGTRLTVL.

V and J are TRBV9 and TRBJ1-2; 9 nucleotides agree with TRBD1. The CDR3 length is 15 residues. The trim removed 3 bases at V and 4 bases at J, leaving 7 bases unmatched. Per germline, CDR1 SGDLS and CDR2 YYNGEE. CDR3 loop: CASSGRGQGVYGYTF. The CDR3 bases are TGTGCCAGCAGCGGGAGGGGACAGGGAGTCTATGGCTACACCTTC.

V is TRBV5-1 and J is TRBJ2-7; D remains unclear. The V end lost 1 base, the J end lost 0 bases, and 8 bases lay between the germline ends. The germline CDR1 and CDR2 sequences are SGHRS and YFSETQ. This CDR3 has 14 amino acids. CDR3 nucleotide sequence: TGCGCCAGCAGCTTGTCTGGCGGCTCCTACGAGCAGTACTTC. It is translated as CASSLSGGSYEQYF.

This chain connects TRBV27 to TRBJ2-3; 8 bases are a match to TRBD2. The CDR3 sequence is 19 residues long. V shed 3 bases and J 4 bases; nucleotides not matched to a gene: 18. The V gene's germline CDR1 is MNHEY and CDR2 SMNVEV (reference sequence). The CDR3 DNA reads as TGTGCCAGCAGTTTTTACGGGACGAGGCCGGGACTAGTTGCAGATACGCAGTATTTT. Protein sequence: CASSFYGTRPGLVADTQYF.

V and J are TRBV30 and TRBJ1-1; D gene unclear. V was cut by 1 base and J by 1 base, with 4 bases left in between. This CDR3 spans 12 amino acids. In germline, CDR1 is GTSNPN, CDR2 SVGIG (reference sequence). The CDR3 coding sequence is TGTGCCTGGAGTGGCGCGAACACTGAAGCTTTCTTT. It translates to CAWSGANTEAFF.

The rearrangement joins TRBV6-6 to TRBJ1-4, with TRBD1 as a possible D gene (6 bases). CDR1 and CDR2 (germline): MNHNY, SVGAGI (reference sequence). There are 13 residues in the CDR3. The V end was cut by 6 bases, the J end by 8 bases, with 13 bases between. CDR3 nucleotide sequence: TGTGCCAGCAGACAGGGATCGAGCGAAAAACTGTTTTTT. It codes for CASRQGSSEKLFF.

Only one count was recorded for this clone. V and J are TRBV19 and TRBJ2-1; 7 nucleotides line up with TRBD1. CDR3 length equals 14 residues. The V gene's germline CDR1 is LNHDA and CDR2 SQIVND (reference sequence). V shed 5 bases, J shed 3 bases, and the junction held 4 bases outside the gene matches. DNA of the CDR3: TGTGCCAGTAGTGAAGGGGGCGGCTACAATGAGCAGTTCTTC. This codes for CASSEGGGYNEQFF. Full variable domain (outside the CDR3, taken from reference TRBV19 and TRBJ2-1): DGGITQSPKYLFRKEGQNVTLSCEQNLNHDAMYWYRQDPGQGLRLIYYSQIVNDFQKGDIAEGYSVSREKKESFPLTVTSAQKNPTAFYLCASSEGGGYNEQFFGPGTRLTVL.

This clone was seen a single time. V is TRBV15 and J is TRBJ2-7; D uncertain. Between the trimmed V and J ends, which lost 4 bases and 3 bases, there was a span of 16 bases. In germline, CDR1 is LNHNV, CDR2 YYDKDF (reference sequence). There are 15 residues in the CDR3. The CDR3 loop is CATSKDDSEYYEQYF. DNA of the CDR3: TGTGCCACCAGCAAAGATGACTCAGAGTACTACGAGCAGTACTTC.

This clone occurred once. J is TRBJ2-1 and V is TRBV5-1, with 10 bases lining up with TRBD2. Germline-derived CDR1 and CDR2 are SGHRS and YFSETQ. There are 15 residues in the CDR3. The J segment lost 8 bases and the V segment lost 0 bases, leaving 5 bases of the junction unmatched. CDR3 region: CASSLESSGSDEQFF. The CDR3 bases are TGCGCCAGCAGCTTGGAATCTAGCGGGAGCGATGAGCAGTTCTTC.